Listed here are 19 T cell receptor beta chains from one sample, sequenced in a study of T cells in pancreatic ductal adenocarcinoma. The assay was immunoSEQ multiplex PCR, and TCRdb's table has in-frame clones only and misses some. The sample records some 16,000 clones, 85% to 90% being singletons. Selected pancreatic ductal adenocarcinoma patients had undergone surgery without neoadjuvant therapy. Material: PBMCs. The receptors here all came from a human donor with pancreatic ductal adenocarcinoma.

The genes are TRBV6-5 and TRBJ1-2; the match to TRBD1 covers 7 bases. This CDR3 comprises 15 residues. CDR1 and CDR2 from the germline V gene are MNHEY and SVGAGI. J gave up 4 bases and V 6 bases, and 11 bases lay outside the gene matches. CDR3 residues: CASSRQQGSAYGYTF. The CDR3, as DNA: TGTGCCAGCAGCCGTCAACAGGGGTCGGCCTATGGCTACACCTTC.

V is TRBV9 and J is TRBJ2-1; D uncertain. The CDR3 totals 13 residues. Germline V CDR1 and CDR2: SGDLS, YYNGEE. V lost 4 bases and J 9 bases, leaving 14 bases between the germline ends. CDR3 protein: CASSPQYAGEQFF. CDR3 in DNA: TGTGCCAGCAGCCCACAGTACGCCGGTGAGCAGTTCTTC.

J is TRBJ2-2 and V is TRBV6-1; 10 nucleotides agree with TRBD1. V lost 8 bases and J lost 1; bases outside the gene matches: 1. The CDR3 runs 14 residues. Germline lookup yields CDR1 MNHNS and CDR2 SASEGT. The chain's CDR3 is CASRDRGNTGELFF. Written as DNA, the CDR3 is TGTGCCAGCCGGGACAGGGGGAACACCGGGGAGCTGTTTTTT.

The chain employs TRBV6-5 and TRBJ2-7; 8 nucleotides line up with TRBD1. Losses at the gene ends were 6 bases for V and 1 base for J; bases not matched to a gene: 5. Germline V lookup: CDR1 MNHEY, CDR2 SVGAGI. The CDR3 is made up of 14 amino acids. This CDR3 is CASSPDRASYEQYF. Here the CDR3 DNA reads TGTGCCAGCAGCCCGGACAGGGCTTCCTACGAGCAGTACTTC.

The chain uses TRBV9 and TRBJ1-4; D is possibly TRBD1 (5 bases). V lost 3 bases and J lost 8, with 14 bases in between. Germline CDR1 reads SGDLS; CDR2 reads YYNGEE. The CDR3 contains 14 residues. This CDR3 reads CASSAGTGEEKLFF. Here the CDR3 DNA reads TGTGCCAGCAGCGCCGGGACTGGTGAGGAAAAACTGTTTTTT.

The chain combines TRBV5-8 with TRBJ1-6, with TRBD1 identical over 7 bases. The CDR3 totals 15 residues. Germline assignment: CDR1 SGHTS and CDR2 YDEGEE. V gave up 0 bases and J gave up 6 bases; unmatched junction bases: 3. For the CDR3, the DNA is TGTGCCAGCAGCTTGGGGGCAGGGGGTAATTCACCCCTCCACTTT. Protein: CASSLGAGGNSPLHF.

The chain's CDR3 is CASSPPMGRANQETQYF. In nucleotides, the CDR3 is TGTGCCAGCAGCCCCCCTATGGGCAGGGCGAACCAAGAGACCCAGTACTTC. This chain links TRBV28 with TRBJ2-5; tentative D call: TRBD1 (5 bases). The CDR3 loop spans 17 amino acids. Germline CDR1 reads MDHEN; CDR2 reads SYDVKM. Trimming removed 6 bases at V and 0 bases at J, with 20 bases between.

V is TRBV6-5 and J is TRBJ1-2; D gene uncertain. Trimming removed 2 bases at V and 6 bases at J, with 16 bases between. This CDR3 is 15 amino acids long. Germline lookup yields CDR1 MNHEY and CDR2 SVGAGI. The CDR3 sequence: CASSYLIGFEHGYTF. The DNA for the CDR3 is TGTGCCAGCAGTTACCTAATCGGTTTTGAACATGGCTACACCTTC.

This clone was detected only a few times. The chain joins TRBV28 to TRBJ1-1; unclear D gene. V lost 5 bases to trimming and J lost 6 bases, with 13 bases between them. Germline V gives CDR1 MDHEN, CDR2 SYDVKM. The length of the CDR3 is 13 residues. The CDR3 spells CASSPNAPPEAFF. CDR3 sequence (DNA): TGTGCCAGCAGTCCTAACGCTCCCCCTGAAGCTTTCTTT. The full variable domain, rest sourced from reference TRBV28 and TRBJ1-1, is DVKVTQSSRYLVKRTGEKVFLECVQDMDHENMFWYRQDPGLGLRLIYFSYDVKMKEKGDIPEGYSVSREKKERFSLILESASTNQTSMYLCASSPNAPPEAFFGQGTRLTVV.

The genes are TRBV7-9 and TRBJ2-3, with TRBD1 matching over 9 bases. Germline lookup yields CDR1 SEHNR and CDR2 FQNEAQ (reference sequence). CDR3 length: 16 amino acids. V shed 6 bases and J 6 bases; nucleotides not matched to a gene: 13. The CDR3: CASSQKDRGGLDTQYF. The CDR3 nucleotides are TGTGCCAGCAGTCAAAAAGACAGGGGGGGTTTGGATACGCAGTATTTT.

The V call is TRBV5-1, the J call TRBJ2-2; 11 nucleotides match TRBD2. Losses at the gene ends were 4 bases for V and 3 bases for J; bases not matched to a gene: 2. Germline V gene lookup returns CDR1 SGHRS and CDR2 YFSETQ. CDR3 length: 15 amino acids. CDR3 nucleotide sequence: TGCGCCAGCAGCGAACTAGCGGGGGACACCGGGGAGCTGTTTTTT. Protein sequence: CASSELAGDTGELFF. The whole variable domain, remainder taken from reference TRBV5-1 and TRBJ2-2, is KAGVTQTPRYLIKTRGQQVTLSCSPISGHRSVSWYQQTPGQGLQFLFEYFSETQRNKGNFPGRFSGRQFSNSRSEMNVSTLELGDSALYLCASSELAGDTGELFFGEGSRLTVL.

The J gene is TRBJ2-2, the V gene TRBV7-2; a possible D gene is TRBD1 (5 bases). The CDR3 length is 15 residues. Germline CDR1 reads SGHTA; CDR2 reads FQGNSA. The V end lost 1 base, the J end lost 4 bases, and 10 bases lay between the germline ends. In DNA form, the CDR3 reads TGTGCCAGCAGCTTAGGGGGCAGGGTCACCGGGGAGCTGTTTTTT. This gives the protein CASSLGGRVTGELFF.

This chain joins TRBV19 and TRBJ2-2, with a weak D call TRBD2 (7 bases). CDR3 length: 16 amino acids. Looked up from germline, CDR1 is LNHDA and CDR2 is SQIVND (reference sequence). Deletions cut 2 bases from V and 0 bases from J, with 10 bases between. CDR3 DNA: TGTGCCAGTAGTATATGGGAGGGGGCGAACACCGGGGAGCTGTTTTTT. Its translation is CASSIWEGANTGELFF.

CDR3 DNA sequence: TGCGCCAGCAGCTTTTTAGGACAGCCAGATACGCAGTATTTT. It encodes CASSFLGQPDTQYF. This chain connects TRBV5-1 to TRBJ2-3; TRBD1 is a possible D gene (6 bases). Germline CDR1 SGHRS, CDR2 YFSETQ. V was clipped by 2 bases and J by 4 bases, with 11 bases between them. The length of the CDR3 is 14 residues.

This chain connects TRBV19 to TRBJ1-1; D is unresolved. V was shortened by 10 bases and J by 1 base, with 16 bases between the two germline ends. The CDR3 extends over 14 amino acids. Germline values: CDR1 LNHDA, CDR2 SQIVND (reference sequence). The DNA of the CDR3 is TGTGCCACCCGAGAGGCAGCTCCGAACACTGAAGCTTTCTTT. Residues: CATREAAPNTEAFF.

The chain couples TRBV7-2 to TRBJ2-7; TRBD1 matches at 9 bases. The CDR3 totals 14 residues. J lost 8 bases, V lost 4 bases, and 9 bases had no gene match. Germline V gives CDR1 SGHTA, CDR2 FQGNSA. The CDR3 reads CASSSPGQGMKQYF. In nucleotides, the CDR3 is TGTGCCAGCAGCTCTCCGGGACAGGGAATGAAGCAGTACTTC.

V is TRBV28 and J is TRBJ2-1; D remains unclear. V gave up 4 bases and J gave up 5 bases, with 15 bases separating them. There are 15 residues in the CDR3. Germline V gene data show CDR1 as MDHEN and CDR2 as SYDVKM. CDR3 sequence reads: CASSSLGNSDNEQFF. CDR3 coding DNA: TGTGCCAGCAGTTCTCTAGGAAATTCCGACAATGAGCAGTTCTTC.

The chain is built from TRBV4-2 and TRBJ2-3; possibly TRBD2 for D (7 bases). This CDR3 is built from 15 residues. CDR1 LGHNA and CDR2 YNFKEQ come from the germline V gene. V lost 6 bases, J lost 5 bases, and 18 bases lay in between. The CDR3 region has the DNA TGTGCCAGCAGACCGGGGGGCGCTAATGAAGATACGCAGTATTTT. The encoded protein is CASRPGGANEDTQYF.

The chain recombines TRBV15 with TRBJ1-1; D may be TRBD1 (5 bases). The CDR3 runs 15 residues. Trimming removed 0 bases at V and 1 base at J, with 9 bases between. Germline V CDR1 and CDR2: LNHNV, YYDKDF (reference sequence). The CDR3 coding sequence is TGTGCCACCAGCAGAGACCAGGGTGGGAACACTGAAGCTTTCTTT. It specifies CATSRDQGGNTEAFF.